The clone carrying this T cell receptor beta chain occurred once. This sample was included in a study of blood T cell repertoires in COVID-19. Study-level information: Samples representing acute and convalescent COVID-19 were sourced from the United States, Italy and Spain. Sources were T cells, B-cell-depleted T cells, or PBMCs; the material itself was cDNA or gDNA.

Per germline, CDR1 KGHSH and CDR2 LQKENI. V was cut by 3 bases and J by 2 bases, with 17 bases left in between. This CDR3 has 17 residues. Authors' methods: It was from reference gene primer amplification that nucleated cell counts were estimated. The protocol was immunoSEQ multiplex PCR, while the TCRdb copy is restricted to in-frame clones and leaves out a portion. The D gene and trimming were derived from the DNA, and the V and J assignments and clone size from that table. The sample consists of around 130,000 clones, over 75% of them appearing once. The chain is built from TRBV18 and TRBJ2-4, with D maybe TRBD2 (7 bases). This clonotype was obtained from a man in his 70s with active or convalescent COVID-19. The sample comprised peripheral blood. The CDR3 coding sequence is TGTGCCAGCTCACCGGATGAGGGGGGGAGAACCAAAAACATTCAGTACTTC. Its protein product is CASSPDEGGRTKNIQYF.